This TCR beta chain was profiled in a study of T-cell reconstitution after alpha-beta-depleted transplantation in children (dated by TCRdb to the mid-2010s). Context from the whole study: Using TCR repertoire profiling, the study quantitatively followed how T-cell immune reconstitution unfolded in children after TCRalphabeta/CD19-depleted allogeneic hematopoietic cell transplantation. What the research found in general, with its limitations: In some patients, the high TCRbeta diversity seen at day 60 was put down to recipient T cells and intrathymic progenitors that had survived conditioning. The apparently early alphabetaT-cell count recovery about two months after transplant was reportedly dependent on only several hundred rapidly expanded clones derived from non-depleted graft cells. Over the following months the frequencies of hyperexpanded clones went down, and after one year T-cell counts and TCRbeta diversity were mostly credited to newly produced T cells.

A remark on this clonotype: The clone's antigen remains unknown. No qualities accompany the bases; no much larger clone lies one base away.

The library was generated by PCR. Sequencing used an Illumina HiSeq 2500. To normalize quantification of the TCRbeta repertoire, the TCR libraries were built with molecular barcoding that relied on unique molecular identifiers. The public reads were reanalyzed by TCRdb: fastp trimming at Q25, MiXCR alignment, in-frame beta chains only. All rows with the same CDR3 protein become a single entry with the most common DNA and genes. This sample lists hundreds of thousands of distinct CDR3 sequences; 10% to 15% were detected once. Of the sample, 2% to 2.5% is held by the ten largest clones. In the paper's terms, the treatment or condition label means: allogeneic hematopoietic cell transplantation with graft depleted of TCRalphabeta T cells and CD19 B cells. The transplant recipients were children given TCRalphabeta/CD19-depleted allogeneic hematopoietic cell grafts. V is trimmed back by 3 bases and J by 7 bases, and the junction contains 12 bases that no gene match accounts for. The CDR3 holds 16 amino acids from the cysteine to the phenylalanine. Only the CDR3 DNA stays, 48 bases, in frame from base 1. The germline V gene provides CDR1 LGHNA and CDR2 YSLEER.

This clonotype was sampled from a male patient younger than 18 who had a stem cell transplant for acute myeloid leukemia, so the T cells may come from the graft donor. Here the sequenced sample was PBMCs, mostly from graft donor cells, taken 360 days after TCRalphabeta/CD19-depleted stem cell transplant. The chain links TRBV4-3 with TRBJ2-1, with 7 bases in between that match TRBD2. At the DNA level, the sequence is TGCGCCAGCAGCCAGCGAGTGGCTAGCGGACCGAATGAGCAGTTCTTC. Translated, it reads CASSQRVASGPNEQFF.